Presented here are 17 T cell receptor beta chains from one specimen sequenced in a study of CD8 T cells in ankylosing spondylitis. Study-wide results and caveats: Characteristic, it appeared, of ankylosing spondylitis blood was a TCR beta motif of eight highly homologous variants.

A single record per CDR3 protein comes from TCRdb applying MiXCR to the 5' RACE reads. The table has some 400,000 distinct CDR3 sequences, 20% to 25% seen once. No antigen is known for these receptors. The specimen sequenced was blood, either unsorted or a sorted T cell fraction (not recorded which). The receptors derive from a male donor with ankylosing spondylitis.

This clonotype was seen just once. V gene TRBV19 combines with J gene TRBJ2-4; 8 bases fit TRBD1. The CDR3 contains 14 residues. Germline CDR1 is LNHDA and CDR2 is SQIVND (reference sequence). V was clipped by 5 bases and J by 8 bases; unmatched bases: 8. CDR3 region: CASSPGQDRYIQYF. The CDR3 DNA sequence: TGTGCCAGTAGTCCGGGACAGGATCGGTACATTCAGTACTTC.

The gene calls are TRBV5-1 and TRBJ1-5; maybe TRBD1 (6 bases). Trimming pared 0 bases from V and 5 bases from J, leaving 12 bases between. Germline assignment: CDR1 SGHRS and CDR2 YFSETQ. There are 15 residues in the CDR3. This CDR3 reads CASSLDGGSHQPQHF. Written as DNA, the CDR3 is TGCGCCAGCAGCTTGGACGGGGGCTCCCATCAGCCCCAGCATTTT.

This clonotype was seen only a few times. The gene calls are TRBV12-3 or TRBV12-4 and TRBJ2-1, with 10 nucleotides matching TRBD2. The trim removed 6 bases at V and 9 bases at J, leaving 8 bases unmatched. The CDR3 extends over 14 amino acids. In DNA form, the CDR3 reads TGTGCCAGCAGGTCTAGCGGGAGTCTCGGTGAGCAGTTCTTC. Protein product: CASRSSGSLGEQFF.

This clonotype was observed once. This chain joins TRBV4-1 and TRBJ2-1; 7 bases align to TRBD2. Germline lookup yields CDR1 MGHRA and CDR2 YSYEKL. The J segment lost 7 bases and the V segment lost 8 bases, leaving 11 bases of the junction unmatched. The CDR3 loop spans 14 amino acids. In DNA, the CDR3 is TGCGCCAGCCGGCCCCGGGAGGCGGGGAATGAGCAGTTCTTC. Its protein product is CASRPREAGNEQFF.

This clonotype was seen many times. V gene TRBV29-1 combines with J gene TRBJ2-1, with TRBD2 matching over 9 bases. Germline V lookup: CDR1 SQVTM, CDR2 ANQGSEA. V was clipped by 3 bases and J by 4 bases; unmatched bases: 1. The CDR3 extends over 13 amino acids. In DNA, the CDR3 is TGCAGCGTTGAGACTAGCGGTTACAATGAGCAGTTCTTC. This encodes CSVETSGYNEQFF.

V and J are TRBV3-1 and TRBJ2-3, with unresolved D. The length of the CDR3 is 12 residues. The germline V and J ends were trimmed by 4 bases and 4 bases, with 6 bases remaining between them. In germline, CDR1 is LGHDT, CDR2 YNNKEL (reference sequence). CDR3 loop: CASSRRADTQYF. DNA for the CDR3: TGTGCCAGCAGCCGACGGGCAGATACGCAGTATTTT.

This clonotype occurred a few times. V is TRBV2 and J is TRBJ2-2, with a tentative D call TRBD2 (5 bases). V was shortened by 6 bases and J by 4 bases, with 9 bases between the two germline ends. Germline CDR1 and CDR2: SNHLY and FYNNEI. The CDR3 runs to 13 residues. Written as DNA, the CDR3 is TGTGCCAGCAGCTGGAGGTTCACCGGGGAGCTGTTTTTT. This sequence encodes CASSWRFTGELFF.

There are many counts of this clonotype. The DNA of the CDR3 is TGTGCCAGCAGGAGCCGGGCTAGCGGCACAGATACGCAGTATTTT. Amino acid sequence: CASRSRASGTDTQYF. The genes are TRBV7-2 and TRBJ2-3, with a weak D call TRBD2 (6 bases). The germline V and J ends were trimmed by 6 bases and 1 base, with 14 bases remaining between them. Looked up from germline, CDR1 is SGHTA and CDR2 is FQGNSA. The CDR3 has 15 residues.

This chain joins TRBV3-1 and TRBJ2-7; D is possibly TRBD2 (6 bases). The CDR3 has 11 residues. The ends were cut back, 8 bases at V and 5 bases at J, with 10 bases in the middle. CDR1 is LGHDT and CDR2 is YNNKEL in the germline V gene (reference sequence). Here the CDR3 DNA reads TGTGCCAGCGGAACTAGCAACGAGCAGTACTTC. As protein: CASGTSNEQYF.

The rearrangement uses TRBV29-1 and TRBJ1-1; no firm D call. This CDR3 has 12 residues. Germline-derived CDR1 and CDR2 are SQVTM and ANQGSEA. The V gene lost 6 bases and the J gene lost 2 bases, with 10 bases spanning the gap. DNA of the CDR3: TGCAGCGTCAGGACGGTAAACACTGAAGCTTTCTTT. As protein: CSVRTVNTEAFF.

The chain is built from TRBV24-1 and TRBJ2-3; 10 bases are shared with TRBD2. Germline V gene lookup returns CDR1 KGHDR and CDR2 SFDVKD. V trimming: 5 bases; J trimming: 0 bases; junction bases outside the gene matches: 4. This CDR3 is built from 16 residues. CDR3 region: CATSVAGGTSTDTQYF. In DNA form, the CDR3 reads TGTGCCACCAGTGTAGCGGGAGGTACTAGCACAGATACGCAGTATTTT.

This clonotype appeared a few times. The V gene is TRBV20-1, the J gene TRBJ2-7; D gene unclear. Germline loops: CDR1 DFQATT, CDR2 SNEGSKA (reference sequence). Trimming cost V 6 bases and J 4 bases, with 7 bases left between them. This CDR3 has 10 residues. The CDR3 bases are TGCAGTGCCGGCTTTTACGAGCAGTACTTC. Its protein product is CSAGFYEQYF.

The chain has TRBV3-1 and TRBJ2-4; the D gene could be TRBD1 or TRBD2 (5 bases each). CDR3 length equals 15 residues. In germline, CDR1 is LGHDT, CDR2 YNNKEL (reference sequence). Trimming took off 2 bases at V and 6 bases at J, with 14 bases between the two ends. As DNA, the CDR3 is TGTGCCAGCAGCCAATCTTGGGATGGGGGAAACATTCAGTACTTC. This encodes CASSQSWDGGNIQYF.

This clonotype was detected ten times or more. The V call is TRBV24-1, the J call TRBJ2-2; 8 nucleotides align to TRBD1. From germline, CDR1 is KGHDR and CDR2 SFDVKD. This CDR3 comprises 15 residues. V was pared by 8 bases and J by 1 base, with 5 bases of the junction left unmatched. In nucleotides, the CDR3 is TGTGCCACCACCGGGACAGGACGGAACACCGGGGAGCTGTTTTTT. Translation: CATTGTGRNTGELFF.

The V gene is TRBV3-1, the J gene TRBJ1-1, with D hard to call. Germline assignment: CDR1 LGHDT and CDR2 YNNKEL (reference sequence). The CDR3 covers 15 residues. Deletions cut 1 base from V and 3 bases from J, with 12 bases between. In DNA form, the CDR3 reads TGTGCCAGCAGCCAAGGTCCGGGAGGCGACACTGAAGCTTTCTTT. Translation gives CASSQGPGGDTEAFF.

The gene calls are TRBV3-1 and TRBJ1-5; 12 nucleotides match TRBD1. With 1 base clipped from V and 7 bases from J, the junction kept 11 bases outside the gene matches. There are 18 residues in the CDR3. Looked up from germline, CDR1 is LGHDT and CDR2 is YNNKEL (reference sequence). In DNA, the CDR3 is TGTGCCAGCAGCCAAGCCCCTCCGGGACAGGGGGCAGTCCAGCCCCAGCATTTT. As protein: CASSQAPPGQGAVQPQHF.

As to this clonotype: A junction end diverges from the germline sequence, so it may reflect a read error. This chain links TRBV5-4 with TRBJ2-3, with TRBD2 matching 13 bases. The CDR3 loop spans 16 amino acids. The germline V gene has CDR1 SGHNT and CDR2 YYREEE (reference sequence). The CDR3 is CANSGTGLAGFDTQYF. In DNA, the CDR3 is TGTGCCAACAGCGGAACGGGACTAGCGGGATTTGATACGCAGTATTTT.